This TCR beta chain was found in a study of early T cells in non-severe SARS-CoV-2 infection. TCRdb independently ran MiXCR on the 5' RACE reads; one entry per CDR3 protein. The data hold roughly 58,000 distinct CDR3 sequences, with about 9.9% observed a single time. CDR3 length: 11 residues. Trimming left V 0 bases short and J 8 bases short, with 3 bases between. Germline CDR1 is SGDLS and CDR2 is YYNGEE. This clonotype turned up a few times. The clonotype was recovered from an adult who was a healthcare worker with PCR-confirmed SARS-CoV-2 infection or an uninfected control (not recorded which). Material: whole blood. This chain connects TRBV9 to TRBJ2-1; D gene uncertain. CDR3 residues: CASSVADEQFF. The CDR3 DNA reads as TGTGCCAGCAGCGTAGCCGATGAGCAGTTCTTC.